Presented here are 9 T cell receptor beta chains from one specimen sequenced in a study of T cells expressing NK-cell markers. TCRdb reanalyzed the 5' RACE reads, giving one entry per CDR3 protein sequence and no DNA. The sample data list 140,000 or so distinct CDR3 sequences. The material sequenced was blood T cells: a sorted CD56 or NKG2C T cell subset, CD4+ or CD8+ T cells, or bulk PBMC T cells (not recorded which). All receptors derive from a man between 18 and 35 years old in good health.

The rearrangement links TRBV9 to TRBJ2-1; TCRdb proposes TRBD2, but this gene call is untestable without DNA. This CDR3 spans 16 amino acids. Germline CDR1 and CDR2: SGDLS and YYNGEE. This chain's CDR3 is CASSVTGALAYNEQFF. The variable domain in full, with the rest retrieved from reference TRBV9 and TRBJ2-1, is DSGVTQTPKHLITATGQRVTLRCSPRSGDLSVYWYQQSLDQGLQFLIQYYNGEERAKGNILERFSAQQFPDLHSELNLSSLELGDSALYFCASSVTGALAYNEQFFGPGTRLTVL.

The chain is built from TRBV11-2 and TRBJ2-3; TCRdb's D gene call, TRBD2, goes unchecked for lack of DNA. This CDR3 is 16 amino acids long. The germline V gene has CDR1 SGHAT and CDR2 FQNNGV. CDR3 region: CASSLLEAGGRNTQYF.

V and J are TRBV4-2 and TRBJ2-1. The CDR3 sequence is 13 residues long. CDR1 is LGHNA, CDR2 YNFKEQ, per germline. CDR3 region: CASSQDTDNEQFF.

The chain carries TRBV10-2 and TRBJ2-5; lacking DNA, the TRBD2 call made by TCRdb goes unchecked. The CDR3 is made up of 16 amino acids. Per the germline V gene, CDR1 is WSHSY and CDR2 is SAAADI. The CDR3 loop reads CASSDMKTSSRETQYF.

The chain couples TRBV7-9 to TRBJ2-2. This CDR3 region has 15 residues. Per germline, CDR1 SEHNR and CDR2 FQNEAQ (reference sequence). The CDR3 loop reads CASSSDSGNTGELFF.

This chain links TRBV29-1 with TRBJ2-1; the TRBD1 assignment by TCRdb is unverifiable without DNA. This CDR3 comprises 12 residues. Germline loops: CDR1 SQVTM, CDR2 ANQGSEA. This chain's CDR3 is CSVEVQGTEQFF.

The chain is built from TRBV9 and TRBJ2-1. Germline lookup yields CDR1 SGDLS and CDR2 YYNGEE. This CDR3 has 13 amino acids. CDR3 residues: CASSRASGHEQFF.

The chain carries TRBV16 and TRBJ1-2. Looked up from germline, CDR1 is KGHSY and CDR2 is FQNENV. CDR3 size: 15 residues. CDR3 amino acids: CASSQRQAINYGYTF.

The genes are TRBV4-3 and TRBJ2-2; as DNA is missing, the TRBD1 call by TCRdb cannot be tested. The germline V gene has CDR1 LGHNA and CDR2 YSLEER. This CDR3 is 16 amino acids long. The chain's CDR3 is CASSWGAGPNTGELFF.